Shown below are 5 T cell receptor beta chains from a single sample sequenced in a study of T cell responses to AZD1222 COVID-19 vaccine. This table comes from immunoSEQ multiplex PCR, and its TCRdb copy is limited to in-frame clones, with some not included. The sample carries over 140,000 clones, around 90% recorded once. The sample consisted of peripheral blood, taken on day 0 of AZD1222 vaccination. The receptors derive from an adult in good health.

This clone came up once. The chain uses TRBV7-9 and TRBJ1-2; tentatively, D is TRBD1 (5 bases). The CDR3 has 15 amino acids. Germline-derived CDR1 and CDR2 are SEHNR and FQNEAQ (reference sequence). Trimming left V 1 base short and J 4 bases short, with 13 bases between. CDR3 nucleotide sequence: TGTGCCAGCAGCTTAGTGGCAGGACACCCCTATGGCTACACCTTC. Its translation is CASSLVAGHPYGYTF.

This clone was seen a single time. This rearrangement joins TRBV7-9 to TRBJ2-7; 8 nucleotides line up with TRBD1. Looked up from germline, CDR1 is SEHNR and CDR2 is FQNEAQ (reference sequence). The CDR3 runs to 14 residues. After removal of 3 bases from V and 3 bases from J, the junction contained 4 bases not matched to a gene. CDR3 sequence (DNA): TGTGCCAGCAGCTTTTCCACAGGGGGCTACGAGCAGTACTTC. Protein sequence: CASSFSTGGYEQYF.

The rearrangement uses TRBV7-9 and TRBJ1-5, with D hard to call. The germline V gene encodes CDR1 SEHNR and CDR2 FQNEAQ (reference sequence). V lost 2 bases and J 5 bases, leaving 16 bases between the germline ends. This CDR3 region has 16 residues. Here the CDR3 DNA reads TGTGCCAGCAGCTTACATATCGGCGGAAAGGATCAGCCCCAGCATTTT. Translation: CASSLHIGGKDQPQHF. The entire variable domain, with the rest obtained from reference TRBV7-9 and TRBJ1-5, is as follows: DTGVSQNPRHKITKRGQNVTFRCDPISEHNRLYWYRQTLGQGPEFLTYFQNEAQLEKSRLLSDRFSAERPKGSFSTLEIQRTEQGDSAMYLCASSLHIGGKDQPQHFGDGTRLSIL.

This clone turned up a few times. This chain joins TRBV2 and TRBJ2-3, with 11 nucleotides matching TRBD2. The CDR3 totals 17 residues. V was pared by 2 bases and J by 1 base, with 5 bases of the junction left unmatched. CDR1 SNHLY and CDR2 FYNNEI come from the germline V gene. CDR3 coding DNA: TGTGCCAGCAGTGAATTTGTACTAGCGGGGGGCACAGATACGCAGTATTTT. Translation: CASSEFVLAGGTDTQYF.

V is TRBV19 and J is TRBJ2-5, with 7 bases aligning to TRBD1. Germline loops: CDR1 LNHDA, CDR2 SQIVND (reference sequence). The CDR3 is 14 residues long. V dropped 7 bases and J dropped 5; count of bases not matched to a gene: 10. The CDR3 sequence: CASTPTGRGETQYF. Here the CDR3 DNA reads TGTGCCAGTACCCCGACAGGGAGAGGGGAGACCCAGTACTTC. Combining the CDR3 with reference TRBV19 and TRBJ2-5 gives the whole variable domain DGGITQSPKYLFRKEGQNVTLSCEQNLNHDAMYWYRQDPGQGLRLIYYSQIVNDFQKGDIAEGYSVSREKKESFPLTVTSAQKNPTAFYLCASTPTGRGETQYFGPGTRLLVL.